Listed here are 30 T cell receptor beta chains from one sample, sequenced in a study of blood T cells in healthy people across ages (dated by TCRdb to 2015 to 2017). The library came from 5' RACE. Reads for this sample came from an Illumina HiSeq 2500. A second roughly 6 to 11 cycle PCR used a sample-barcoded 5' primer and a J-beta primer mix. Clones were called with MiXCR by TCRdb after fastp trimmed the public reads at Q25, and only in-frame beta chains were retained. Each entry is one CDR3 protein sequence, shown with its most common DNA and genes. This sample is represented by 920,000 or so distinct CDR3 sequences; around 43% of them were singletons. The ten largest clones represent about 20% of the sample. The sample comprised blood. The origin of the receptors is a woman in her fifties or sixties in good health.

The CDR3 DNA reads TGTGCCAGCAGCTTCTCCTCCGCGGGACCTTCGAGGGAGCAGTACTTC. Translated, it gives CASSFSSAGPSREQYF. The rearrangement uses TRBV7-9 and TRBJ2-4; possibly TRBD2 for D (6 bases). Germline V gene data show CDR1 as SEHNR and CDR2 as FQNEAQ (reference sequence). The CDR3 length is 16 residues. V lost 3 bases and J 13 bases, leaving 25 bases between the germline ends.

This sequence joins TRBV29-1 and TRBJ1-1, with 8 bases identical to TRBD1. The V gene end was trimmed by 5 bases and the J gene end by 1 base; junction bases not matched to a gene: 9. Germline V gene sequence: CDR1 SQVTM, CDR2 ANQGSEA. The CDR3 extends over 15 amino acids. The CDR3 DNA is TGCAGCGTTAGTCCCGGGACAGGTCGGAACACTGAAGCTTTCTTT. This codes for CSVSPGTGRNTEAFF.

The chain is built from TRBV7-2 and TRBJ1-1; D call uncertain. Germline assignment: CDR1 SGHTA and CDR2 FQGNSA. V was trimmed by 10 bases and J by 11 bases, leaving 17 bases between them. The CDR3 covers 11 residues. The CDR3 loop is CATQKIGWAFF. In nucleotides, the CDR3 is TGTGCCACCCAGAAGATTGGTTGGGCTTTCTTT.

The table lists this clonotype with a count of one. One end of the junction varies from germline; a read error may be responsible. This rearrangement joins TRBV27 to TRBJ2-6; either TRBD1 or TRBD2 may fit D (5 bases each). The CDR3 is 15 residues long. Germline values: CDR1 MNHEY, CDR2 SMNVEV (reference sequence). This chain's CDR3 is CASRGRRSGANVPTF. CDR3 DNA: TGTGCCAGCAGGGGACGACGCTCTGGGGCCAACGTCCCGACTTTC.

This clonotype was found a few times. One junction end disagrees with the germline gene, perhaps due to a read error. The chain carries TRBV5-1 and TRBJ2-1; D may correspond to TRBD1 or TRBD2 (5 bases each). Germline assignment: CDR1 SGHRS and CDR2 YFSETQ. The CDR3 runs 15 residues. CDR3 in DNA: TGTGCCAGCAGCCTGACTGGGGGTCCCTACAATGAGCAGTTCTTC. Translated, it gives CASSLTGGPYNEQFF.

A single count supports this clonotype. CDR3 in amino acids: CASSRPSRGSNEQFF. CDR3 coding DNA: TGTGCCAGCAGCCGCCCCAGCAGGGGGTCCAATGAGCAGTTCTTC. V and J are TRBV7-9 and TRBJ2-1, with 7 bases identical to TRBD1. Unmatched junction bases numbered 10, after V lost 5 bases and J lost 6 bases. This CDR3 contains 15 residues. Germline CDR1 and CDR2: SEHNR and FQNEAQ (reference sequence).

This clonotype was picked up a small number of times. This chain joins TRBV5-6 and TRBJ2-4; D is unresolved. CDR1 is SGHDT, CDR2 YYEEEE, per germline. The CDR3 consists of 12 residues. Trimming left V 4 bases short and J 0 bases short, with 2 bases between. The CDR3 nucleotides are TGTGCCAGCAGCGAAGCCAAAAACATTCAGTACTTC. Translated, it gives CASSEAKNIQYF.

The rearrangement links TRBV2 to TRBJ1-2, with a possible D match to TRBD1 (5 bases). Germline CDR1 is SNHLY and CDR2 is FYNNEI. The CDR3 runs to 14 residues. Deletions cut 6 bases from V and 8 bases from J, with 19 bases between. The CDR3 sequence: CASRELDAKGGYTF. CDR3 DNA sequence: TGTGCCAGCAGGGAACTGGACGCAAAGGGGGGCTACACCTTC.

This clonotype was recorded a few times. This chain joins TRBV9 and TRBJ2-1; 7 positions match TRBD1. The tail of the sequence fits TRBJ2-7 better, so the J call may be wrong. The CDR3 consists of 15 residues. Per germline, CDR1 SGDLS and CDR2 YYNGEE. CDR3 loop: CASSTIGDSYNEQYF. DNA for the CDR3: TGTGCCAGCAGCACTATCGGGGACAGCTACAATGAGCAGTACTTC.

The rearrangement uses TRBV9 and TRBJ2-6; D remains unclear. Trimming cost V 0 bases and J 0 bases, with 7 bases left between them. Germline V lookup: CDR1 SGDLS, CDR2 YYNGEE. The CDR3 spans 16 residues. In DNA, the CDR3 is TGTGCCAGCAGCGTAGCACATACCTCTGGGGCCAACGTCCTGACTTTC. Translated: CASSVAHTSGANVLTF.

This clonotype turned up a few times. The V gene is TRBV20-1, the J gene TRBJ2-5; TRBD1 matches 7 bases. In germline, CDR1 is DFQATT, CDR2 SNEGSKA (reference sequence). The junction had 6 bases not matched to a gene; V was cut back by 6 bases and J by 2 bases. The CDR3 length is 13 residues. The CDR3 DNA reads TGCAGTGCCGTATCGACAGGGCAAGAGACCCAGTACTTC. Translated: CSAVSTGQETQYF.

This clonotype has just a few counts. The genes are TRBV20-1 and TRBJ2-1, with a weak D call TRBD2 (6 bases). The V gene's germline CDR1 is DFQATT and CDR2 SNEGSKA (reference sequence). The V end lost 5 bases, the J end lost 11 bases, and 25 bases lay between the germline ends. This CDR3 is 15 amino acids long. For the CDR3, the DNA is TGCAGTGCTGGCAGACCACTAGCCTTAGAAGTCAAGCAGTTCTTC. Translation gives CSAGRPLALEVKQFF.

Concerning this clonotype: Compared with germline, one end of the junction differs, possibly owing to a read error. The chain couples TRBV5-1 to TRBJ1-1; a possible D gene is TRBD1 (5 bases). The CDR3 runs to 15 residues. Per germline, CDR1 SGHRS and CDR2 YFSETQ. The CDR3 DNA sequence: TGTGCCAGCAGCTTAGCCGCAGGGCGAGGTACTGAAGCTTTCTTT. Encoded protein: CASSLAAGRGTEAFF.

This clonotype was seen only a few times. The rearrangement uses TRBV4-1 and TRBJ2-5; 9 bases map to TRBD1. The CDR3 extends over 15 amino acids. V trimming: 2 bases; J trimming: 1 base; junction bases outside the gene matches: 2. Germline V gives CDR1 MGHRA, CDR2 YSYEKL. The CDR3 region has the DNA TGCGCCAGCAGCCAATCGACAGGGGGCCAAGAGACCCAGTACTTC. The encoded protein is CASSQSTGGQETQYF.

The V and J genes are TRBV11-3 and TRBJ2-7; D unresolved. The CDR3 length is 14 residues. V lost 0 bases and J 5 bases, leaving 11 bases between the germline ends. Germline CDR1 and CDR2: SGHNT and YENEEA. The CDR3 loop reads CASSLEISLDEQYF. In DNA, the CDR3 is TGTGCCAGCAGCTTAGAAATCTCTTTGGACGAGCAGTACTTC. Looking up the rest from reference TRBV11-3 and TRBJ2-7 gives the full variable domain: EAGVVQSPRYKIIEKKQPVAFWCNPISGHNTLYWYLQNLGQGPELLIRYENEEAVDDSQLPKDRFSAERLKGVDSTLKIQPAELGDSAVYLCASSLEISLDEQYFGPGTRLTVT.

This clonotype showed up just a few times. The chain carries TRBV5-1 and TRBJ2-5; 8 bases match TRBD1. CDR1 is SGHRS, CDR2 YFSETQ, per germline. V was pared by 3 bases and J by 2 bases, with 6 bases of the junction left unmatched. The CDR3 consists of 15 residues. The CDR3 DNA is TGCGCCAGCAGCTCACAGGGGGTCGTGCAAGAGACCCAGTACTTC. It encodes CASSSQGVVQETQYF.

A word on this clonotype: Relative to the germline gene, one junction end is altered; a read error may explain this. The V gene is TRBV25-1, the J gene TRBJ2-5; D is possibly TRBD2 (5 bases). The CDR3 totals 15 residues. Germline-derived CDR1 and CDR2 are MGHDK and SYGVNS. CDR3 sequence (DNA): TGTGCCGGCAGTGCCCCAGACTTGGGGAGTGGGACCCAGTACTTC. This sequence encodes CAGSAPDLGSGTQYF.

This clonotype has a handful of counts. This chain links TRBV12-3 or TRBV12-4 with TRBJ2-2; D remains unclear. This CDR3 region has 12 residues. V lost 6 bases and J 4 bases, leaving 6 bases between the germline ends. The DNA of the CDR3 is TGTGCCAGCAGCCGCCTCACCGGGGAGCTGTTTTTT. It is translated as CASSRLTGELFF.

Note on this clonotype: No conserved phenylalanine or tryptophan ends this CDR3, so it is likely a read error. This CDR3 reads CASSPRGDEQYY. In DNA form, the CDR3 reads TGTGCCAGTAGCCCACGGGGGGACGAGCAGTACTAC. The chain carries TRBV7-6 and TRBJ2-4; TRBD2 matches 7 bases. The better agreement between TRBJ2-7 and the DNA end casts doubt on the J call. Germline CDR1 and CDR2: SGHVS and FNYEAQ. The CDR3 is 12 residues long.

This rearrangement joins TRBV10-3 to TRBJ2-1, with D perhaps TRBD2 (6 bases). Near its end, the DNA agrees better with TRBJ2-7, so the J call may be wrong. Germline lookup yields CDR1 ENHRY and CDR2 SYGVKD. There are 15 residues in the CDR3. CDR3 sequence: CAISERRDSYNEQYF. The CDR3 region has the DNA TGTGCCATCAGTGAGCGGAGGGACTCCTACAATGAGCAGTACTTC.

V is TRBV11-2 and J is TRBJ2-5; 8 positions agree with TRBD2. Germline-derived CDR1 and CDR2 are SGHAT and FQNNGV. V was pared by 5 bases and J by 5 bases, with 10 bases of the junction left unmatched. The CDR3 runs 15 residues. The CDR3 DNA reads as TGTGCCAGCAGCCGTCGACTAGCGATCGGGGAGACCCAGTACTTC. The encoded protein is CASSRRLAIGETQYF.

The sample holds one count of this clonotype. V usage is TRBV9 and J usage is TRBJ2-4; 8 bases are a match to TRBD2. The CDR3 totals 16 residues. Germline lookup yields CDR1 SGDLS and CDR2 YYNGEE. After removal of 7 bases from V and 12 bases from J, the junction contained 21 bases not matched to a gene. Here the CDR3 reads CASANTVAGIQETQYF. Written as DNA, the CDR3 is TGTGCCAGCGCTAATACCGTAGCGGGGATCCAAGAGACTCAGTACTTC.

This chain joins TRBV7-2 and TRBJ2-1, with TRBD2 matching over 7 bases. CDR1 and CDR2 (germline): SGHTA, FQGNSA. CDR3 length: 13 amino acids. V trimming: 5 bases; J trimming: 8 bases; junction bases outside the gene matches: 6. As DNA, the CDR3 is TGTGCCAGCAGCATAGGACTAGTAGATGAGCAGTTCTTC. It specifies CASSIGLVDEQFF.

This clonotype was counted between two and nine times. V is TRBV2 and J is TRBJ2-3, with 11 nucleotides matching TRBD1. In germline, CDR1 is SNHLY, CDR2 FYNNEI. V gave up 6 bases and J gave up 3 bases; unmatched junction bases: 5. The CDR3 consists of 15 residues. This CDR3 reads CASRAWDRGTDTQYF. CDR3 nucleotides: TGTGCCAGCAGAGCTTGGGACAGGGGGACAGATACGCAGTATTTT. The full variable domain, in which reference TRBV2 and TRBJ2-3 provide the parts outside the CDR3, is EPEVTQTPSHQVTQMGQEVILRCVPISNHLYFYWYRQILGQKVEFLVSFYNNEISEKSEIFDDQFSVERPDGSNFTLKIRSTKLEDSAMYFCASRAWDRGTDTQYFGPGTRLTVL.

This sequence joins TRBV6-2 or TRBV6-3 and TRBJ2-7; D perhaps matches TRBD2 (5 bases). The length of the CDR3 is 15 residues. V lost 4 bases, J lost 2 bases, and 15 bases lay in between. The germline gives CDR1 MNHEY, CDR2 SVGEGT. The chain's CDR3 is CASSSIAYPPYEQYF. The DNA for the CDR3 is TGTGCCAGCAGTTCCATAGCGTATCCGCCCTACGAGCAGTACTTC.

Details on this clonotype: Being one base from a much bigger clone, this may be a read error. The rearrangement joins TRBV5-1 to TRBJ2-1; D is unclear. V was clipped by 0 bases and J by 10 bases, with 14 bases between them. This CDR3 region has 14 residues. Germline CDR1 reads SGHRS; CDR2 reads YFSETQ. The CDR3 protein is CASSLEVSAAEQFF. DNA of the CDR3: TGCGCCAGCAGCTTGGAAGTTTCGGCAGCCGAGCAGTTCTTC.

The V call is TRBV6-5, the J call TRBJ2-7; D perhaps matches TRBD2 (5 bases). The V end was cut by 6 bases, the J end by 4 bases, with 13 bases between. The germline V gene encodes CDR1 MNHEY and CDR2 SVGAGI. This CDR3 is 13 amino acids long. The CDR3 DNA reads as TGTGCCAGCAGCCGGAGCGCGGGTTACGAGCAGTACTTC. Amino acids: CASSRSAGYEQYF.

V gene TRBV12-3 or TRBV12-4 combines with J gene TRBJ1-2; D is possibly TRBD1 (6 bases). Deletions cut 5 bases from V and 8 bases from J, with 27 bases between. This CDR3 is 17 amino acids long. CDR3 residues: CASSLFRGGREGIGYTF. The CDR3 coding sequence is TGTGCCAGCAGTCTCTTTCGCGGGGGGCGGGAAGGGATCGGCTACACCTTC.

This clonotype has just a few counts. The V gene is TRBV15, the J gene TRBJ2-7, with unresolved D. There are 14 residues in the CDR3. Germline assignment: CDR1 LNHNV and CDR2 YYDKDF (reference sequence). Trimming removed 0 bases at V and 3 bases at J, with 9 bases between. For the CDR3, the DNA is TGTGCCACCAGCAGAGATGTGGGATTCTACGAGCAGTACTTC. Translating it yields CATSRDVGFYEQYF.

The chain uses TRBV18 and TRBJ2-1, with D possibly called TRBD1 or TRBD2 (6 bases each). In germline, CDR1 is KGHSH, CDR2 LQKENI. Trimming took off 2 bases at V and 6 bases at J, with 17 bases between the two ends. This CDR3 has 16 residues. The CDR3 DNA is TGTGCCAGCTCACCAATGAAGGGGGGCCGCTTCAATGAGCAGTTCTTC. Its protein product is CASSPMKGGRFNEQFF.